Listed below are T cell receptor beta chains from one sample, sequenced in a study of OX40 agonist ivuxolimab in advanced cancers. The method was immunoSEQ multiplex PCR; TCRdb's version includes in-frame clones alone and lacks a portion of them. Among some 140,000 clones listed, around 93% were seen once. Here the sequenced sample was CD4+ or CD8+ T cells sorted from blood, taken in a trial of the OX40 agonist ivuxolimab. The receptors derive from an adult with an advanced solid tumor such as melanoma, head and neck, liver or kidney cancer. Both conserved end residues are part of each CDR3. A D gene is named only where the DNA matches it firmly. Clone size is shown for a subset of rows, as once, few, many or a class of expanded clone.

D gene: -
J gene: TRBJ2-1
V gene: TRBV6-6
clone size: -
CDR3 DNA: TGTGCCAGGAAGGACAGCCTTTCCTACAATGAGCAGTTCTTC
CDR3 protein: CARKDSLSYNEQFF

D gene: -
J gene: TRBJ2-1
V gene: TRBV5-4
clone size: -
CDR3 DNA: TGTGCCAGCACCTCGGGCGTACGGGATGAGCAGTTCTTC
CDR3 protein: CASTSGVRDEQFF

D gene: -
J gene: TRBJ2-3
V gene: TRBV9
clone size: once
CDR3 DNA: TGTGCCAGCAGCCCCCGCGGCCACCCGGCCACGGCAGATACGCAGTATTTT
CDR3 protein: CASSPRGHPATADTQYF

D gene: TRBD2
J gene: TRBJ2-3
V gene: TRBV11-2
clone size: -
CDR3 DNA: TGTGCCAGCAGCTTCATAGTGCGGGGGTCCACAGATACGCAGTATTTT
CDR3 protein: CASSFIVRGSTDTQYF

D gene: TRBD2
J gene: TRBJ2-2
V gene: TRBV5-1
clone size: -
CDR3 DNA: TGCGCCAGCAGCTTTACCCTAGCGGGAGGGTTCACCGGGGAGCTGTTTTTT
CDR3 protein: CASSFTLAGGFTGELFF

D gene: -
J gene: TRBJ2-7
V gene: TRBV7-2
clone size: -
CDR3 DNA: TGTGCCAGCAGCTCCCTATGGCGGGGGCACTCCTACGAGCAGTACTTC
CDR3 protein: CASSSLWRGHSYEQYF

D gene: -
J gene: TRBJ2-7
V gene: TRBV11-2
clone size: -
CDR3 DNA: TGCGCCAGCAGCCAAGAGGGAGGGCAGGGGGCCTACGAGCAGTACTTC
CDR3 protein: CASSQEGGQGAYEQYF

D gene: -
J gene: TRBJ1-6
V gene: TRBV6-5
clone size: -
CDR3 DNA: TGTGCCAGCAGTTACTCGGCCCGCCCCAGGGATTCACCCCTCCACTTT
CDR3 protein: CASSYSARPRDSPLHF

D gene: -
J gene: TRBJ1-2
V gene: TRBV6-4
clone size: -
CDR3 DNA: TGTGCCAGCAGTGACTCGGGGTTGGGAGGCTACACCTTC
CDR3 protein: CASSDSGLGGYTF

D gene: TRBD1
J gene: TRBJ1-2
V gene: TRBV30
clone size: -
CDR3 DNA: TGTGCCTGGGGCGACAGGGGCGCCGATGGCTACACCTTC
CDR3 protein: CAWGDRGADGYTF

D gene: TRBD1
J gene: TRBJ2-2
V gene: TRBV5-6
clone size: -
CDR3 DNA: TGTGCCAGCAGCCCGGACAGGGTGAGCACCGGGGAGCTGTTTTTT
CDR3 protein: CASSPDRVSTGELFF

D gene: -
J gene: TRBJ1-2
V gene: TRBV30
clone size: -
CDR3 DNA: TGTGCCTGGAGTGTTTCCTATGGCTACACCTTC
CDR3 protein: CAWSVSYGYTF

D gene: -
J gene: TRBJ2-7
V gene: TRBV11-2
clone size: -
CDR3 DNA: TGTGCCAGCAGCTCCTACGTTTCCGTCTACGAGCAGTACTTC
CDR3 protein: CASSSYVSVYEQYF

D gene: -
J gene: TRBJ1-2
V gene: TRBV9
clone size: -
CDR3 DNA: TGTGCCAGCAGCGAGGGGGGCTATGGCTACACCTTC
CDR3 protein: CASSEGGYGYTF

D gene: TRBD1
J gene: TRBJ2-7
V gene: TRBV9
clone size: -
CDR3 DNA: TGTGCCAGCAGCGTAGAGACAGGGACGGGCGAGCAGTACTTC
CDR3 protein: CASSVETGTGEQYF